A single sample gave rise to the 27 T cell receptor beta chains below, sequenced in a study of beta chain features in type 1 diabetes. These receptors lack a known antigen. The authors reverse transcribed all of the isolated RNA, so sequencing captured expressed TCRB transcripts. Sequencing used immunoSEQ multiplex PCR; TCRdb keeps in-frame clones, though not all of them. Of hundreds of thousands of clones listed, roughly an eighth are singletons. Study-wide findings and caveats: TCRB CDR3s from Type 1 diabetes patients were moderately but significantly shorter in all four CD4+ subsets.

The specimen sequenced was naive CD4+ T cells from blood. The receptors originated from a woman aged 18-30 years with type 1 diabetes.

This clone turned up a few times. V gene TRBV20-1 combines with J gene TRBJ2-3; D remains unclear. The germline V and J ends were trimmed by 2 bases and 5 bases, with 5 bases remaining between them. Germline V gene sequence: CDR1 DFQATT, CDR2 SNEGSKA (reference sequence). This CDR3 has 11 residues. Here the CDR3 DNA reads TGCAGTGCTAGATCCGGAGATACGCAGTATTTT. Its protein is CSARSGDTQYF.

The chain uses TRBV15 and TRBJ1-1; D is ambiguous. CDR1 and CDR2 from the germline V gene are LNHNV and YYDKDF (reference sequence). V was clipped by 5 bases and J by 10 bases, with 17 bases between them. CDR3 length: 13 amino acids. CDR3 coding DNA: TGTGCCACCAGCGACCGTCTCGGGAGTGGAGCTTTCTTT. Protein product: CATSDRLGSGAFF. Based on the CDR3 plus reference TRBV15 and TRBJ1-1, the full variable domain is DAMVIQNPRYQVTQFGKPVTLSCSQTLNHNVMYWYQQKSSQAPKLLFHYYDKDFNNEADTPDNFQSRRPNTSFCFLDIRSPGLGDTAMYLCATSDRLGSGAFFGQGTRLTVV.

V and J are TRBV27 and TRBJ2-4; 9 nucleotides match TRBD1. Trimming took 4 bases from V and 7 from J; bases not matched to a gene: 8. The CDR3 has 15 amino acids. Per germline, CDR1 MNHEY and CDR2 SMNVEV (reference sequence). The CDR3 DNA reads TGTGCCAGCAGTTCCCGGGGACAGGGAGAGAACATTCAGTACTTC. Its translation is CASSSRGQGENIQYF.

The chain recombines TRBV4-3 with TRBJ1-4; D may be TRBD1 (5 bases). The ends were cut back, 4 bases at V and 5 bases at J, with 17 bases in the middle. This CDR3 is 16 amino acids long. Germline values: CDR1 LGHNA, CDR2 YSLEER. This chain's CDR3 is CASSLDVSRENEKLFF. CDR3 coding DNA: TGCGCCAGCAGCCTCGATGTGTCCAGGGAAAATGAAAAACTGTTTTTT.

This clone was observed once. CDR3: CASSQGLAGPQETQYF. The CDR3 nucleotides read TGTGCCAGTAGTCAAGGACTAGCGGGGCCCCAAGAGACCCAGTACTTC. This chain links TRBV19 with TRBJ2-5; 12 nucleotides agree with TRBD2. This CDR3 is 16 amino acids long. Germline V lookup: CDR1 LNHDA, CDR2 SQIVND (reference sequence). The V segment lost 5 bases and the J segment 1 base; nucleotides outside the gene matches: 5.

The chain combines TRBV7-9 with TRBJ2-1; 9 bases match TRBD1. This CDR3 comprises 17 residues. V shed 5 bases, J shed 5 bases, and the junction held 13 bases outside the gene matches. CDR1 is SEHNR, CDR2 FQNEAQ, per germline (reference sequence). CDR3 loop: CASSPGARTGVNNEQFF. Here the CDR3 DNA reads TGTGCCAGCAGCCCCGGGGCACGGACAGGGGTCAACAATGAGCAGTTCTTC. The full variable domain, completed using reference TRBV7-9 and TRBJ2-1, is DTGVSQNPRHKITKRGQNVTFRCDPISEHNRLYWYRQTLGQGPEFLTYFQNEAQLEKSRLLSDRFSAERPKGSFSTLEIQRTEQGDSAMYLCASSPGARTGVNNEQFFGPGTRLTVL.

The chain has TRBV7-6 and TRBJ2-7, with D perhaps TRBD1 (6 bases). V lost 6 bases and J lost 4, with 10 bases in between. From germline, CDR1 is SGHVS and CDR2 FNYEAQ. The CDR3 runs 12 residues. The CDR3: CASSSQGYEQYF. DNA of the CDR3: TGTGCCAGCAGTTCACAGGGTTACGAGCAGTACTTC.

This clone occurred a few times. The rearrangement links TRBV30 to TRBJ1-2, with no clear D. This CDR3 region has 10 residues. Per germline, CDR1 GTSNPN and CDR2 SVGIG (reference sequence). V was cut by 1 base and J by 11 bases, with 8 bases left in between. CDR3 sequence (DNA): TGTGCCTGGAGTGGGGAGAGGTACACCTTC. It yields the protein CAWSGERYTF. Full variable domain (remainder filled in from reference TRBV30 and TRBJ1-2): SQTIHQWPATLVQPVGSPLSLECTVEGTSNPNLYWYRQAAGRGLQLLFYSVGIGQISSEVPQNLSASRPQDRQFILSSKKLLLSDSGFYLCAWSGERYTFGSGTRLTVV.

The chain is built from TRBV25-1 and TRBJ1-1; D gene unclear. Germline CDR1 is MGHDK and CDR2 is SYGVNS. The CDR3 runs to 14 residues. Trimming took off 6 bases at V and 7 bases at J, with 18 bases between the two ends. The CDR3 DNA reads TGTGCCAGCAGCCCGCCACAGAGACCCTATGAAGCTTTCTTT. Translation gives CASSPPQRPYEAFF.

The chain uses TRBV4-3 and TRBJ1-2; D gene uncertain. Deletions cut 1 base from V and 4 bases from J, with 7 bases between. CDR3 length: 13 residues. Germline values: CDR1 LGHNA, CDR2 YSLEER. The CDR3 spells CASSQGHSYGYTF. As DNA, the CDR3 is TGCGCCAGCAGCCAAGGTCATTCCTATGGCTACACCTTC.

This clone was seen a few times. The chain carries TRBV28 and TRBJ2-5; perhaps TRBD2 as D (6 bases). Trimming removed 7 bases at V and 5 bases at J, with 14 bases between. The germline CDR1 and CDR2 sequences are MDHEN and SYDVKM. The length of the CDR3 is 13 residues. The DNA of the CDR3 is TGTGCCAGCACCTTGGGCGGGACTGAGACCCAGTACTTC. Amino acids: CASTLGGTETQYF.

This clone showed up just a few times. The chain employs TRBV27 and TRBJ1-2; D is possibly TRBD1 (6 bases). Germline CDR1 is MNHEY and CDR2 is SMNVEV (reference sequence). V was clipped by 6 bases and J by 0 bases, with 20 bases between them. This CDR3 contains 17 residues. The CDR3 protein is CASSPQGPTTSNYGYTF. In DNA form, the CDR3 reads TGTGCCAGCAGCCCCCAGGGGCCAACCACCTCTAACTATGGCTACACCTTC.

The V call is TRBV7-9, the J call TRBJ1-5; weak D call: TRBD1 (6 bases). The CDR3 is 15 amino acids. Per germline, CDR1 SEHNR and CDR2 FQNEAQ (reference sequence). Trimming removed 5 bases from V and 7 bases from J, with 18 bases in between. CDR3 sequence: CASSRGGGGDQPQHF. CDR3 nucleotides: TGTGCCAGCAGCCGCGGTGGGGGGGGCGACCAGCCCCAGCATTTT.

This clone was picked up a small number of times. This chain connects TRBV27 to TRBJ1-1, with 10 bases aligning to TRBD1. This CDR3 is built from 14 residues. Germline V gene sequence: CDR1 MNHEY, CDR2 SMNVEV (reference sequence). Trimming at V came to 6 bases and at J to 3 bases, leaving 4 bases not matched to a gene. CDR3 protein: CASRWDRGDTEAFF. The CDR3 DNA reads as TGTGCCAGCAGGTGGGACAGGGGAGACACTGAAGCTTTCTTT.

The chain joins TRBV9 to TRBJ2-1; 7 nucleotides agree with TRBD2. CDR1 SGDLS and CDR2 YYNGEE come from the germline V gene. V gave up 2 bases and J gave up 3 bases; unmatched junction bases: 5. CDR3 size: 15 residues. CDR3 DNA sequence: TGTGCCAGCAGCGTCGCCAGCGGGGACTACAATGAGCAGTTCTTC. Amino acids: CASSVASGDYNEQFF.

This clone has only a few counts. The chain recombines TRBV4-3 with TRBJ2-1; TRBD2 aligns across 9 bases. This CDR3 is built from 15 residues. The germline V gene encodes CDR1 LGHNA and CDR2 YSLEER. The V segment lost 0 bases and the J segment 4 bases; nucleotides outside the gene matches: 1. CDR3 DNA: TGCGCCAGCAGCCAAGAGACTAGCGGTTACAATGAGCAGTTCTTC. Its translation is CASSQETSGYNEQFF.

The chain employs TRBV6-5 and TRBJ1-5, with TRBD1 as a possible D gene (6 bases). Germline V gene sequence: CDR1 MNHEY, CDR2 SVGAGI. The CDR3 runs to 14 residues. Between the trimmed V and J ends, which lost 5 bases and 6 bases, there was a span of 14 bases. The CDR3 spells CASSSGGRGQPQHF. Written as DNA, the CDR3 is TGTGCCAGCAGTAGCGGGGGGCGCGGTCAGCCCCAGCATTTT.

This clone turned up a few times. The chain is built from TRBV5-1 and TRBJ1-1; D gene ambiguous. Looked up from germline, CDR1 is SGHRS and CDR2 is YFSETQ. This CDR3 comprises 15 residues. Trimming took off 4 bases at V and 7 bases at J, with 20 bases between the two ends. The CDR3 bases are TGCGCCAGCAGCACGATAGGCCCGCCGGAGGGTGAAGCTTTCTTT. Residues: CASSTIGPPEGEAFF.

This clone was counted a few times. DNA of the CDR3: TGTGCCAGCAGACCTAGCTCCTACAATGAGCAGTTCTTC. Protein: CASRPSSYNEQFF. The chain has TRBV25-1 and TRBJ2-1; D gene unclear. From germline, CDR1 is MGHDK and CDR2 SYGVNS. V was clipped by 6 bases and J by 0 bases, with 6 bases between them. CDR3 length: 13 residues.

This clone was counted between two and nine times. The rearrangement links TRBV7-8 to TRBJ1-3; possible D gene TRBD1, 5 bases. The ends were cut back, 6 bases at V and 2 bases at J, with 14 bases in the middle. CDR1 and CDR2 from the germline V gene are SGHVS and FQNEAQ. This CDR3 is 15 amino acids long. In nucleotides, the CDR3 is TGTGCCAGCAGAGATCAGGGTTTTGCTGGAAACACCATATATTTT. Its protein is CASRDQGFAGNTIYF.

The CDR3 DNA follows: TGTGCCAGCAGCGTAGACCCAGGGCGGGGATCACCCCTCCACTTT. This gives the protein CASSVDPGRGSPLHF. The rearrangement joins TRBV9 to TRBJ1-6; D is possibly TRBD1 (5 bases). This CDR3 spans 15 amino acids. The germline CDR1 and CDR2 sequences are SGDLS and YYNGEE. The V gene lost 0 bases and the J gene lost 10 bases, with 14 bases spanning the gap.

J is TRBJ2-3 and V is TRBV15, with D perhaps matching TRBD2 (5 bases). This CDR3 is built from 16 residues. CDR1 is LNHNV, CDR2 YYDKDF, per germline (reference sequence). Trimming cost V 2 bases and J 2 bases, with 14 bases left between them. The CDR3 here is CATSRTRVPHTDTQYF. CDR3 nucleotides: TGTGCCACCAGCAGAACGAGGGTCCCGCACACAGATACGCAGTATTTT.

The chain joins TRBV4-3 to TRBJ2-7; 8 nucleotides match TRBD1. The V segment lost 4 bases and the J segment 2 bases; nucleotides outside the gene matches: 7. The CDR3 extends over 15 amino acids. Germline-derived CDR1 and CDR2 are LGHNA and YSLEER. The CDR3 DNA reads TGCGCCAGCAGCCGAGGTACAGGGGGGACCTACGAGCAGTACTTC. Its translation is CASSRGTGGTYEQYF.

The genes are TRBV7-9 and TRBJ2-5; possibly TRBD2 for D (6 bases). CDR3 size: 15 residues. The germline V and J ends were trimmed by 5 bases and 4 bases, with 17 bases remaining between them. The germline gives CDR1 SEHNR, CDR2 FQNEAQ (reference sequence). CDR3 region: CASSDGGVWRETQYF. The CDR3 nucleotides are TGTGCCAGCAGCGACGGAGGGGTTTGGCGAGAGACCCAGTACTTC. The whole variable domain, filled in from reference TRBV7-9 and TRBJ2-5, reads DTGVSQNPRHKITKRGQNVTFRCDPISEHNRLYWYRQTLGQGPEFLTYFQNEAQLEKSRLLSDRFSAERPKGSFSTLEIQRTEQGDSAMYLCASSDGGVWRETQYFGPGTRLLVL.

CDR3: CASSVSWGDSSYEQYF. The CDR3 DNA reads as TGTGCCAGCAGCGTGAGCTGGGGCGACAGTTCCTACGAGCAGTACTTC. This rearrangement joins TRBV9 to TRBJ2-7; TRBD1 might be the D (5 bases). The V and J ends lost 2 bases and 1 base respectively, with 16 bases between them. The germline CDR1 and CDR2 sequences are SGDLS and YYNGEE. This CDR3 has 16 amino acids.

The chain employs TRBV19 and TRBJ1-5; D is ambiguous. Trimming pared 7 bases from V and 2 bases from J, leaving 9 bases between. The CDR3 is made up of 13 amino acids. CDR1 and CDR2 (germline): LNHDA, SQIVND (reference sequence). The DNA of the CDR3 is TGTGCCAGTATCGGGAGGGGCAATCAGCCCCAGCATTTT. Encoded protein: CASIGRGNQPQHF.

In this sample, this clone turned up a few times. The CDR3 reads CASSPGTSVWNEQFF. For the CDR3, the DNA is TGTGCCAGCAGCCCCGGGACTAGCGTTTGGAATGAGCAGTTCTTC. The V and J genes are TRBV6-5 and TRBJ2-1; 10 bases match TRBD2. The CDR3 spans 15 residues. The germline V gene has CDR1 MNHEY and CDR2 SVGAGI. V gave up 6 bases and J gave up 7 bases; unmatched junction bases: 9.